The rows below give T cell receptor beta chains drawn from one sample of a study of T cell responses to AZD1222 COVID-19 vaccine. Sequencing used immunoSEQ multiplex PCR; TCRdb keeps in-frame clones, though not all of them. Seen here are around 160,000 clones, approximately 94% observed once, and the top ten hold 0.6% to 0.7%. Sequences were derived from peripheral blood, sampled on day 0 of AZD1222 vaccination. These receptor sequences come from an adult in good health. The CDR3 runs from the conserved cysteine through the conserved F or W. Fields, in order: D gene, J gene, V gene, clone size, CDR3 protein, CDR3 DNA. A D gene is named only where the DNA matches it firmly. Rows give clone size only sometimes, using once, few, many, or a class for an expanded clone.

D: .; J: TRBJ1-2; V: TRBV12-3/TRBV12-4; size: once; CDR3: CASSLRATYGYTF; DNA: TGTGCCAGCAGTTTAAGGGCCACCTATGGCTACACCTTC
D: TRBD1; J: TRBJ1-2; V: TRBV6-5; size: .; CDR3: CASSYSRTGYGYTF; DNA: TGTGCCAGCAGTTACAGCAGGACAGGCTATGGCTACACCTTC
D: .; J: TRBJ1-4; V: TRBV4-1; size: .; CDR3: CASSQGEKLFF; DNA: TGCGCCAGCAGCCAGGGTGAAAAACTGTTTTTT
D: TRBD2; J: TRBJ2-1; V: TRBV6-1; size: .; CDR3: CASSEKAGGRDEQFF; DNA: TGTGCCAGCAGTGAAAAAGCGGGGGGCAGGGATGAGCAGTTCTTC
D: .; J: TRBJ2-2; V: TRBV19; size: .; CDR3: CASSPAADLRELFF; DNA: TGTGCCAGTAGCCCCGCCGCAGACTTAAGGGAGCTGTTTTTT
D: .; J: TRBJ1-1; V: TRBV28; size: .; CDR3: CASRRGRGGDTEAFF; DNA: TGTGCCAGCCGTAGGGGACGGGGAGGGGACACTGAAGCTTTCTTT
D: .; J: TRBJ1-1; V: TRBV27; size: .; CDR3: CASSSLTEAFF; DNA: TGTGCCAGCAGTTCACTCACTGAAGCTTTCTTT
D: TRBD1; J: TRBJ2-7; V: TRBV3-1/TRBV3-2; size: few; CDR3: CASSQVRSGGPGSIYEQYF; DNA: TGTGCCAGCAGCCAAGTCAGATCAGGGGGTCCAGGGTCGATCTACGAGCAGTACTTC
D: TRBD2; J: TRBJ2-1; V: TRBV15; size: .; CDR3: CATSTGTRRAHEQFF; DNA: TGTGCCACCAGCACCGGGACTAGAAGGGCCCATGAGCAGTTCTTC
D: TRBD1; J: TRBJ2-1; V: TRBV9; size: .; CDR3: CASSVPGQGMDEQFF; DNA: TGTGCCAGCAGCGTGCCGGGACAGGGGATGGATGAGCAGTTCTTC
D: .; J: TRBJ2-7; V: TRBV28; size: .; CDR3: CASTIQGGGTYEQYF; DNA: TGTGCCAGCACCATCCAAGGAGGAGGCACCTACGAGCAGTACTTC
D: TRBD1; J: TRBJ1-6; V: TRBV5-1; size: few; CDR3: CASSLPDRSTPLHF; DNA: TGCGCCAGCAGTCTACCGGACAGGTCTACACCCCTCCACTTT
D: TRBD2; J: TRBJ2-7; V: TRBV18; size: .; CDR3: CASSPRVAGAYEQYF; DNA: TGTGCCAGCTCACCGCGGGTAGCGGGGGCCTACGAGCAGTACTTC
D: TRBD2; J: TRBJ2-7; V: TRBV27; size: .; CDR3: CASSFTGGLYEQYF; DNA: TGTGCCAGCAGTTTTACGGGAGGCCTCTACGAGCAGTACTTC
D: .; J: TRBJ1-6; V: TRBV20-1; size: .; CDR3: CSASGQGTNSPLHF; DNA: TGCAGTGCTAGTGGGCAGGGAACCAATTCACCCCTCCACTTT
D: .; J: TRBJ1-5; V: TRBV10-3; size: .; CDR3: CASGGNQPQHF; DNA: TGTGCCTCCGGGGGGAATCAGCCCCAGCATTTT
D: .; J: TRBJ1-1; V: TRBV28; size: .; CDR3: CASSSLGLTEAFF; DNA: TGTGCCAGCAGTTCTCTAGGTTTGACTGAAGCTTTCTTT
D: .; J: TRBJ2-7; V: TRBV27; size: once; CDR3: CASSPGAGWYEQYF; DNA: TGTGCCAGCAGTCCCGGGGCAGGGTGGTACGAGCAGTACTTC
D: TRBD1; J: TRBJ2-1; V: TRBV6-4; size: .; CDR3: CASSDFPGQENEQFF; DNA: TGTGCCAGCAGTGACTTCCCGGGACAGGAGAATGAGCAGTTCTTC
D: .; J: TRBJ1-3; V: TRBV5-4; size: .; CDR3: CASSSGFSGNTIYF; DNA: TGTGCCAGCAGCTCGGGGTTCTCTGGAAACACCATATATTTT
D: .; J: TRBJ1-1; V: TRBV29-1; size: .; CDR3: CSALRNTEAFF; DNA: TGCAGCGCCCTAAGGAACACTGAAGCTTTCTTT
D: TRBD1; J: TRBJ2-6; V: TRBV28; size: .; CDR3: CASSLFPGQGVSGANVLTF; DNA: TGTGCCAGCAGTTTATTCCCGGGACAGGGCGTCTCTGGGGCCAACGTCCTGACTTTC
D: .; J: TRBJ1-1; V: TRBV10-1; size: .; CDR3: CASSESWGTEAFF; DNA: TGCGCCAGCAGTGAGTCTTGGGGCACTGAAGCTTTCTTT
D: .; J: TRBJ1-1; V: TRBV6-2/TRBV6-3; size: .; CDR3: CASSYSTVKAFF; DNA: TGTGCCAGCAGTTACTCAACGGTCAAAGCTTTCTTT
D: TRBD2; J: TRBJ2-5; V: TRBV28; size: .; CDR3: CASSSPATSGREDQYF; DNA: TGTGCCAGCAGTTCCCCAGCCACTAGCGGGAGGGAGGACCAGTACTTC
D: TRBD2; J: TRBJ2-2; V: TRBV2; size: .; CDR3: CASSSGKGELFF; DNA: TGTGCCAGCTCGAGCGGGAAGGGGGAGCTGTTTTTT
D: .; J: TRBJ2-1; V: TRBV6-5; size: .; CDR3: CATQRTSYNEQFF; DNA: TGTGCCACCCAGCGGACCTCTTACAATGAGCAGTTCTTC
D: .; J: TRBJ2-7; V: TRBV12-3/TRBV12-4; size: .; CDR3: CASSRGLSYEQYF; DNA: TGTGCCAGCAGTCGGGGACTTTCCTACGAGCAGTACTTC
D: .; J: TRBJ1-5; V: TRBV2; size: .; CDR3: CASSVDGLNQPQHF; DNA: TGTGCCAGCAGTGTTGACGGACTCAATCAGCCCCAGCATTTT
D: TRBD2; J: TRBJ2-1; V: TRBV6-1; size: .; CDR3: CASSEHEREGREFF; DNA: TGTGCCAGCAGTGAACATGAGCGGGAAGGGCGGGAGTTCTTC
D: .; J: TRBJ2-4; V: TRBV7-3; size: .; CDR3: CASSPGHRNIQYF; DNA: TGTGCCAGCAGCCCGGGACACAGAAACATTCAGTACTTC
D: TRBD1; J: TRBJ2-7; V: TRBV14; size: .; CDR3: CASSQRRGLGEQYF; DNA: TGTGCCAGCAGCCAACGCAGGGGGCTTGGTGAGCAGTACTTC
D: TRBD1; J: TRBJ1-6; V: TRBV28; size: .; CDR3: CASSLGQGVSGNSPLHF; DNA: TGTGCCAGCAGTTTAGGTCAGGGGGTGAGTGGAAATTCACCCCTCCACTTT
D: TRBD2; J: TRBJ2-1; V: TRBV2; size: .; CDR3: CASSESSGVNEQFF; DNA: TGTGCCAGCAGTGAGTCTAGCGGAGTCAATGAGCAGTTCTTC
D: .; J: TRBJ2-1; V: TRBV5-5; size: .; CDR3: CASSLFLASPDEQFF; DNA: TGTGCCAGCAGCTTGTTCCTAGCGTCACCAGATGAGCAGTTCTTC
D: .; J: TRBJ1-1; V: TRBV4-1; size: .; CDR3: CASSRQETGWRLGTEAFF; DNA: TGCGCCAGCAGCCGTCAAGAAACAGGGTGGAGATTGGGCACTGAAGCTTTCTTT
D: .; J: TRBJ1-3; V: TRBV3-1/TRBV3-2; size: .; CDR3: CASSQLAAVSGNTIYF; DNA: TGTGCCAGCAGCCAACTAGCGGCGGTCTCTGGAAACACCATATATTTT
D: .; J: TRBJ1-6; V: TRBV5-1; size: .; CDR3: CASSSRGENSPLHF; DNA: TGCGCCAGCAGCTCCAGGGGTGAGAATTCACCCCTCCACTTT
D: TRBD1; J: TRBJ1-1; V: TRBV18; size: .; CDR3: CASSPRDSYTEAFF; DNA: TGTGCCAGCTCACCACGGGACAGTTACACTGAAGCTTTCTTT
D: .; J: TRBJ1-5; V: TRBV5-1; size: .; CDR3: CASSPGLLGQPQHF; DNA: TGCGCCAGCAGCCCGGGCCTCCTGGGACAGCCCCAGCATTTT
D: .; J: TRBJ1-2; V: TRBV28; size: .; CDR3: CASGGGGKNNYGYTF; DNA: TGTGCCAGCGGTGGGGGAGGGAAGAACAACTATGGCTACACCTTC
D: .; J: TRBJ2-7; V: TRBV18; size: .; CDR3: CASSPGSYEQYF; DNA: TGTGCCAGCTCCCCAGGCTCCTACGAGCAGTACTTC
D: .; J: TRBJ2-5; V: TRBV5-4; size: .; CDR3: CASSPDLAGETQYF; DNA: TGTGCCAGCAGCCCAGACCTAGCCGGGGAGACCCAGTACTTC
D: .; J: TRBJ1-5; V: TRBV4-2; size: .; CDR3: CASSQADPAPQHF; DNA: TGTGCCAGCAGCCAAGCGGACCCAGCGCCCCAGCATTTT
D: TRBD1; J: TRBJ2-5; V: TRBV5-1; size: .; CDR3: CASQGTVEETQYF; DNA: TGCGCCAGCCAGGGGACAGTCGAAGAGACCCAGTACTTC
D: TRBD1; J: TRBJ2-7; V: TRBV18; size: .; CDR3: CATGQGANYEQYF; DNA: TGTGCCACCGGACAGGGCGCGAACTACGAGCAGTACTTC
D: .; J: TRBJ1-1; V: TRBV7-9; size: .; CDR3: CASSLGPTAFRDTEAFF; DNA: TGTGCCAGCAGCTTAGGACCGACAGCCTTCCGTGACACTGAAGCTTTCTTT
D: .; J: TRBJ2-1; V: TRBV24-1; size: .; CDR3: CATSDHSPINEQFF; DNA: TGTGCCACCAGTGACCACTCACCCATTAATGAGCAGTTCTTC
D: .; J: TRBJ1-4; V: TRBV18; size: .; CDR3: CASSPPSLGPGAGKLFF; DNA: TGTGCCAGCTCACCACCCAGCCTAGGCCCGGGGGCCGGAAAACTGTTTTTT
D: .; J: TRBJ1-5; V: TRBV10-2; size: .; CDR3: CASSVPPGADWGQPQHF; DNA: TGCGCCAGCAGTGTCCCGCCGGGTGCGGATTGGGGTCAGCCCCAGCATTTT
D: .; J: TRBJ2-7; V: TRBV5-5; size: once; CDR3: CASSPGLHEQYF; DNA: TGTGCCAGCAGCCCGGGACTCCACGAGCAGTACTTC
D: .; J: TRBJ1-6; V: TRBV6-4; size: few; CDR3: CASSDDSPNSPLHF; DNA: TGTGCCAGCAGTGATGACAGCCCGAATTCACCCCTCCACTTT
D: .; J: TRBJ1-3; V: TRBV30; size: .; CDR3: CAWSSLGGSGNTIYF; DNA: TGTGCCTGGAGTTCTCTCGGGGGCTCTGGAAACACCATATATTTT
D: TRBD1; J: TRBJ1-1; V: TRBV6-5; size: .; CDR3: CASRGQGPEAFF; DNA: TGTGCCAGCAGAGGACAGGGGCCTGAAGCTTTCTTT
D: .; J: TRBJ1-5; V: TRBV12-3/TRBV12-4; size: .; CDR3: CASRRDSNQPQHF; DNA: TGTGCCAGCAGAAGGGATAGCAATCAGCCCCAGCATTTT
D: .; J: TRBJ1-1; V: TRBV7-9; size: .; CDR3: CASCGVNTEAFF; DNA: TGTGCCAGCTGTGGGGTGAACACTGAAGCTTTCTTT
D: TRBD2; J: TRBJ2-5; V: TRBV7-2; size: .; CDR3: CASSLRGRETQYF; DNA: TGTGCCAGCAGCTTGCGGGGGAGAGAGACCCAGTACTTC
D: .; J: TRBJ1-4; V: TRBV20-1; size: .; CDR3: CSASGSNEKLFF; DNA: TGCAGTGCTAGTGGGAGCAATGAAAAACTGTTTTTT
D: .; J: TRBJ1-1; V: TRBV28; size: once; CDR3: CATSSYRAEAFF; DNA: TGTGCCACCTCATCGTACAGGGCTGAAGCTTTCTTT
D: .; J: TRBJ1-2; V: TRBV20-1; size: .; CDR3: CSARDYGYTF; DNA: TGCAGTGCTAGAGATTATGGCTACACCTTC